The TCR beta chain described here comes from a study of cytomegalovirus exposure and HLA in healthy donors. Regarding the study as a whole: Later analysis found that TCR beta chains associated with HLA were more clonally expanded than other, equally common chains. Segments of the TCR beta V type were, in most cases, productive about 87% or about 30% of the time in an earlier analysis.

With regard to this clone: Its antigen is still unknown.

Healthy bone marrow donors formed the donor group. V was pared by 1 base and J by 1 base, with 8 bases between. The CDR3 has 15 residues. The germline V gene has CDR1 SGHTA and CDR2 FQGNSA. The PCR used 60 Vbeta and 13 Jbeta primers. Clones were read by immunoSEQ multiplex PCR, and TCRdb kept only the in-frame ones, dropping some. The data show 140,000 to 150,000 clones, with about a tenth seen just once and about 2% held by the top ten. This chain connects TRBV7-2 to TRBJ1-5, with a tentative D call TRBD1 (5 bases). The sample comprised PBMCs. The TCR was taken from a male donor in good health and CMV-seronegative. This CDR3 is CASSLEGASNQPQHF. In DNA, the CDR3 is TGTGCCAGCAGCTTAGAAGGGGCGAGCAATCAGCCCCAGCATTTT.